A selection of T cell receptor beta chains follows, all from one sample in a study of resident and recirculating memory T cells in vitiligo. The assay was immunoSEQ multiplex PCR, and TCRdb's table has in-frame clones only and misses some. The sample shows around 70,000 clones, 91% of them seen only once. Sequencing was carried out using blood. The source of these receptors is a male donor with vitiligo. Each CDR3 is given with its conserved first and last residue. A D gene is named only where the DNA matches it firmly. Clone size is not always given. Where it is, it says once, few, many or a class for expanded clones.

>-|16|-|TRBV27|TRBJ1-5
CASRPSWGDSNQPQHF
TGTGCCAGCAGACCCTCTTGGGGGGATAGCAATCAGCCCCAGCATTTT
>TRBD2|16|-|TRBV7-3|TRBJ2-5
CASSPGTSGEQETQYF
TGTGCCAGCAGCCCTGGGACTAGCGGGGAACAAGAGACCCAGTACTTC
>TRBD2|14|once|TRBV2|TRBJ2-5
CASHPAGGPETQYF
TGTGCCAGTCATCCCGCGGGGGGGCCGGAGACCCAGTACTTC
>TRBD1|18|-|TRBV15|TRBJ2-6
CATSRGQGATSGANVLTF
TGTGCCACCAGCAGAGGACAGGGGGCGACCTCTGGGGCCAACGTCCTGACTTTC
>-|13|once|TRBV4-3|TRBJ1-1
CASSQDTDTEAFF
TGCGCCAGCAGCCAAGATACAGACACTGAAGCTTTCTTT
>TRBD1|14|-|TRBV27|TRBJ1-2
CASFRRDRLRSYTF
TGTGCCAGCTTTCGCCGGGACAGGCTACGTAGCTACACCTTC
>TRBD2|17|-|TRBV5-1|TRBJ2-3
CASSLGLAGAGTDTQYF
TGCGCCAGCAGCCTCGGACTAGCGGGGGCCGGCACAGATACGCAGTATTTT
>TRBD1|15|-|TRBV6-6|TRBJ1-1
CASSFGTGEVTEAFF
TGTGCCAGCAGTTTTGGGACAGGGGAGGTCACTGAAGCTTTCTTT
>-|14|-|TRBV6-1|TRBJ1-2
CASTTTGYDYGYTF
TGTGCCAGCACCACTACAGGGTACGACTATGGCTACACCTTC
>-|13|-|TRBV6-6|TRBJ2-5
CASSYSAEETQYF
TGTGCCAGCAGTTACTCGGCCGAAGAGACCCAGTACTTC
>TRBD2|15|-|TRBV6-4|TRBJ2-1
CASSLLAGGPNEQFF
TGTGCCAGCAGTCTTCTAGCGGGGGGGCCCAATGAGCAGTTCTTC
>TRBD1|15|-|TRBV7-2|TRBJ1-5
CASSLEGAHNQPQHF
TGTGCCAGCAGCTTAGAGGGGGCACACAATCAGCCCCAGCATTTT
>TRBD1|14|-|TRBV30|TRBJ2-7
CAGITGGDSYEQYF
TGTGCCGGGATTACAGGGGGTGACTCCTACGAGCAGTACTTC
>TRBD2|18|-|TRBV4-1|TRBJ2-1
CASSQVDLGLATYNEQFF
TGCGCCAGCAGCCAAGTCGATCTCGGACTAGCTACCTACAATGAGCAGTTCTTC
>TRBD2|12|-|TRBV14|TRBJ2-3
CASSPSGDTQYF
TGTGCCAGCAGCCCTAGCGGGGATACGCAGTATTTT
>TRBD1|16|-|TRBV5-1|TRBJ2-6
CASRTGPYSGANVLTF
TGCGCCAGTCGGACAGGGCCCTATTCAGGGGCCAACGTCCTGACTTTC
>TRBD2|15|-|TRBV4-3|TRBJ2-5
CASSQERGGSETQYF
TGCGCCAGCAGCCAAGAGCGGGGGGGGTCAGAGACCCAGTACTTC
>-|17|-|TRBV5-1|TRBJ2-5
CASSLGRGGQYQETQYF
TGCGCCAGCAGCTTGGGGCGCGGGGGCCAGTACCAAGAGACCCAGTACTTC
>-|17|-|TRBV4-3|TRBJ2-5
CASTTGGKWLLEETQYF
TGCGCCAGCACCACTGGCGGCAAGTGGCTTCTGGAAGAGACCCAGTACTTC
>TRBD1|17|-|TRBV11-2|TRBJ2-7
CASSFLGVGDRGYEQYF
TGTGCCAGCAGCTTCCTGGGGGTCGGGGACAGGGGCTACGAGCAGTACTTC
>TRBD2|16|-|TRBV7-8|TRBJ2-4
CASSATSGRAKNIQYF
TGTGCCAGCAGCGCAACTAGCGGCCGGGCCAAAAACATTCAGTACTTC
>-|13|-|TRBV4-3|TRBJ1-2
CASSHKGVGGYTF
TGCGCCAGCAGCCACAAGGGGGTGGGTGGCTACACCTTC
>TRBD2|14|-|TRBV6-6|TRBJ2-3
CASRPGLAPDTQYF
TGTGCCAGCAGACCGGGACTAGCACCAGATACGCAGTATTTT
>TRBD1|17|few|TRBV15|TRBJ1-1
CATSRDKGTGRNTEAFF
TGTGCCACCAGCAGAGATAAAGGGACAGGAAGGAACACTGAAGCTTTCTTT
>TRBD1|14|-|TRBV25-1|TRBJ1-2
CASSRTGGSYGYTF
TGTGCCAGCAGTCGGACAGGGGGATCCTATGGCTACACCTTC
>TRBD2|15|once|TRBV10-1|TRBJ2-5
CASTFGLAVSETQYF
TGCGCCAGCACCTTCGGACTAGCGGTCTCAGAGACCCAGTACTTC
>-|16|-|TRBV7-2|TRBJ2-1
CASSLDRRGPGNEQFF
TGTGCCAGCAGCTTAGACCGGCGGGGGCCGGGCAATGAGCAGTTCTTC
>TRBD1|17|once|TRBV10-3|TRBJ1-1
CAIRPTGTGGSATEAFF
TGTGCCATCAGACCTACCGGGACAGGGGGCTCGGCCACTGAAGCTTTCTTT
>-|15|-|TRBV4-2|TRBJ1-1
CASSQVQGVNTEAFF
TGTGCCAGCAGCCAAGTCCAGGGTGTTAACACTGAAGCTTTCTTT
>TRBD1|14|-|TRBV11-3|TRBJ2-7
CASSSRDRPLEQYF
TGTGCCAGCAGCAGCCGGGACAGACCCTTAGAGCAGTACTTC
>TRBD1|15|-|TRBV25-1|TRBJ2-3
CASSGGRTGGMTQYF
TGTGCCAGCAGTGGGGGGAGGACAGGGGGCATGACGCAGTATTTT
>-|14|-|TRBV2|TRBJ2-3
CASSGGLVADTQYF
TGTGCCAGCAGTGGCGGGCTTGTCGCAGATACGCAGTATTTT
>TRBD1|13|-|TRBV6-5|TRBJ1-1
CASSYSTGYEAFF
TGTGCCAGCAGTTACTCGACAGGGTATGAAGCTTTCTTT
>-|13|-|TRBV5-4|TRBJ1-2
CASSLTANYGYTF
TGTGCCAGCAGCTTGACGGCTAACTATGGCTACACCTTC
>-|14|-|TRBV7-3|TRBJ1-1
CASSLAGWGTEAFF
TGTGCCAGCAGCTTAGCAGGGTGGGGCACTGAAGCTTTCTTT
>TRBD1|14|few|TRBV28|TRBJ1-1
CASSPGQPNTEAFF
TGTGCCAGCAGTCCGGGACAGCCGAACACTGAAGCTTTCTTT
>TRBD2|17|-|TRBV4-3|TRBJ2-7
CASSQSLAGGHRAEQYF
TGCGCCAGCAGCCAGAGTCTAGCGGGGGGCCACCGGGCCGAGCAGTACTTC
>-|12|-|TRBV7-9|TRBJ2-1
CASRTAGNEQFF
TGTGCCAGCAGGACCGCAGGTAATGAGCAGTTCTTC
>TRBD1|15|-|TRBV28|TRBJ2-7
CASSHSGTGGHEQYF
TGTGCCAGCAGCCACTCCGGGACAGGGGGCCACGAGCAGTACTTC
>-|16|-|TRBV18|TRBJ1-1
CASSLVPQGGDTEAFF
TGTGCCAGCTCGCTTGTCCCTCAGGGTGGTGACACTGAAGCTTTCTTT
>TRBD1|13|-|TRBV12-5|TRBJ2-5
CASGLDRGETQYF
TGTGCTAGTGGTTTGGACAGGGGGGAGACCCAGTACTTC
>-|22|-|TRBV12-5|TRBJ2-1
CASGLVPLAGRGQGVIYNEQFF
TGTGCTAGTGGTTTGGTACCGTTAGCGGGGCGTGGTCAGGGGGTTATCTACAATGAGCAGTTCTTC
>TRBD1|14|-|TRBV5-1|TRBJ1-2
CASSSRQGEYGYTF
TGCGCCAGCAGCAGCCGACAGGGGGAGTATGGCTACACCTTC
>-|14|-|TRBV5-1|TRBJ2-5
CASSLGQPQETQYF
TGCGCCAGCAGCTTGGGACAGCCCCAAGAGACCCAGTACTTC
>TRBD1|15|-|TRBV6-6|TRBJ2-5
CASRGAQGKEETQYF
TGTGCCAGCAGGGGAGCACAGGGGAAGGAAGAGACCCAGTACTTC
>-|16|once|TRBV7-9|TRBJ1-5
CASSLEADSRFQPQHF
TGTGCCAGCAGCTTAGAGGCAGACAGTAGATTTCAGCCCCAGCATTTT
>-|15|-|TRBV2|TRBJ2-1
CASSELSSGVNEQFF
TGTGCCAGCAGTGAGCTATCATCTGGAGTCAATGAGCAGTTCTTC
>TRBD1|18|-|TRBV28|TRBJ1-2
CASSFGEGRADRGYGYTF
TGTGCCAGCAGTTTCGGGGAAGGGCGGGCCGACAGGGGTTATGGCTACACCTTC
>-|17|-|TRBV11-2|TRBJ1-3
CASSLERGSTSGNTIYF
TGTGCCAGCAGCTTAGAGCGAGGCAGCACCTCTGGAAACACCATATATTTT
>-|14|-|TRBV19|TRBJ1-1
CASSTSGGNTEAFF
TGTGCCAGTAGTACCTCCGGGGGGAACACTGAAGCTTTCTTT
>TRBD1|17|-|TRBV4-2|TRBJ2-5
CASSQGFPTGGLETQYF
TGTGCCAGCAGCCAAGGGTTCCCGACAGGGGGCCTTGAGACCCAGTACTTC
>-|14|-|TRBV19|TRBJ1-1
CASVSRTGWTEAFF
TGTGCCAGCGTATCTAGAACAGGGTGGACTGAAGCTTTCTTT
>-|14|-|TRBV6-5|TRBJ1-1
CASSYSSVKPGAFF
TGTGCCAGCAGTTACTCGAGCGTCAAACCTGGAGCTTTCTTT
>-|15|-|TRBV9|TRBJ1-1
CASSVVGQGNTEAFF
TGTGCCAGCAGCGTAGTAGGGCAGGGGAACACTGAAGCTTTCTTT
>TRBD1|18|-|TRBV15|TRBJ1-2
CATSRDPFTGTGLRSYTF
TGTGCCACCAGCAGAGATCCATTCACCGGGACAGGGCTCAGGAGCTACACCTTC
>-|14|few|TRBV9|TRBJ1-5
CASSPNPDYQPQHF
TGTGCCAGCAGCCCGAACCCCGACTATCAGCCCCAGCATTTT